These 2 T cell receptor beta chains share one sample of origin, sequenced in a study of CXCR3-negative and CXCR3-positive naive CD8 T cells. The TRB libraries of cDNA were built by UMI-labeled 5' RACE. TCRdb re-called the 5' RACE reads, yielding one record per CDR3 amino acid sequence without DNA. Its table lists roughly 140,000 distinct CDR3 sequences. These TCRs' antigens remain unknown. Regarding the study as a whole: For CXCR3-positive naive cells, TRB CDR3s were more hydrophobic than those of CXCR3-negative naive cells.

Sequenced material: naive CXCR3+ CD8+ T cells from blood. Subset defined: CD45RO-CCR7+CD27+CD95- naive CD8+ T cells expressing CXCR3 (TNR3+). Receptors originate from a human donor in good health. Some clones in this sample may be carry-over from other donors' samples.

The chain couples TRBV29-1 to TRBJ2-5; TCRdb outputs TRBD1, but without DNA this stays unchecked. The germline gives CDR1 SQVTM, CDR2 ANQGSEA. The CDR3 extends over 14 amino acids. Here the CDR3 reads CSVEVSGGGETQYF.

The chain joins TRBV29-1 to TRBJ2-5; TCRdb gives TRBD1 as the D gene, but with no DNA this cannot be confirmed. The CDR3 runs to 14 residues. From germline, CDR1 is SQVTM and CDR2 ANQGSEA. The CDR3 loop is CSVMPDNQWETQYF.